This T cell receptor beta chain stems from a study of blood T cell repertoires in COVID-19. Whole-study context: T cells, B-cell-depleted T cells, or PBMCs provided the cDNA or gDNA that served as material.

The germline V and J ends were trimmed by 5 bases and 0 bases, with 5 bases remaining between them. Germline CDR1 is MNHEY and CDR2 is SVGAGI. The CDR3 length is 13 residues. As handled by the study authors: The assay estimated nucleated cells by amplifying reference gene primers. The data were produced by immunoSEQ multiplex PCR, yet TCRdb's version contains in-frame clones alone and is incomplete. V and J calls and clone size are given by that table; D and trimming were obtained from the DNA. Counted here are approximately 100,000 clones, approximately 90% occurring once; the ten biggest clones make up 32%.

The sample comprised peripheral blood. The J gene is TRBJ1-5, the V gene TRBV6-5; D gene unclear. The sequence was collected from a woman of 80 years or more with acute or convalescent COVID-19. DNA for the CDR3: TGTGCCAGCAGTCAGTATAGCAATCAGCCCCAGCATTTT. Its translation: CASSQYSNQPQHF.